Listed below are T cell receptor beta chains from one sample, sequenced in a study of blood T cell repertoires in COVID-19. Assay used: immunoSEQ multiplex PCR; TCRdb lists only in-frame clones, some missing. The sample holds under 400,000 clones, 80% to 90% seen once. Sequencing used PBMCs or T cells enriched from blood (not recorded which). Receptors were obtained from a middle-aged woman with acute COVID-19. Both conserved end residues are trimmed from each CDR3. A D gene is named only where the DNA matches it firmly.

d_call j_call v_call cdr3_aa
TRBD1 TRBJ2-5 TRBV7-2 ASSPDRGGGKTQY
TRBD1 TRBJ2-7 TRBV7-2 ASSLDRGEQY
TRBD1 TRBJ1-2 TRBV5-1 ASSLEGRGRDYGYT
. TRBJ2-5 TRBV5-4 ASSLELARGLQETQY
. TRBJ1-4 TRBV7-9 ASSSGQNNEKLF
TRBD1 TRBJ1-5 TRBV6-2/TRBV6-3 ASSYGGQGNRYSNQPQH
. TRBJ1-4 TRBV12-3/TRBV12-4 ASSTSGKLF
TRBD1 TRBJ1-4 TRBV28 ASRPGTGLFNEKLF
TRBD1 TRBJ1-2 TRBV6-4 ASSGGQSSGYT
TRBD1 TRBJ2-3 TRBV4-2 ASSQSQGGTDTQY
TRBD1 TRBJ2-5 TRBV5-4 ASSLPRDRGQETQY
. TRBJ1-1 TRBV7-9 ASSLRGNTEAF
TRBD1 TRBJ2-7 TRBV13 ASSSGQGKYEQY
TRBD1 TRBJ1-4 TRBV5-1 ASSYDPTGRGKLF
. TRBJ2-7 TRBV19 ASTPGQGGSYEQY
TRBD2 TRBJ2-7 TRBV6-6 ASSPQAAVGGRVYEQY
TRBD1 TRBJ1-2 TRBV5-4 ASSFEGQGDGYT
TRBD2 TRBJ2-5 TRBV6-5 ASIGSGGFRETQY
. TRBJ1-1 TRBV21-1 ASSGPGVVGTEAF
. TRBJ2-7 TRBV4-1 ASSQEGGSAQY
. TRBJ1-6 TRBV6-5 ASTRKARVTHPLH
TRBD1 TRBJ1-1 TRBV7-2 ASTVDRGLVTEAF
TRBD1 TRBJ2-1 TRBV5-1 ASSSTGTGVYNEQF
TRBD1 TRBJ2-2 TRBV29-1 SVGQGAKTGELF
TRBD1 TRBJ1-4 TRBV7-3 ASSLGQTTNEKLF
TRBD2 TRBJ2-3 TRBV7-9 ASSSGLAGKGDTQY
. TRBJ2-7 TRBV7-3 ASSPRDSGEQY
TRBD2 TRBJ2-3 TRBV19 ASSTLAGGADTQY
TRBD1 TRBJ1-1 TRBV5-1 ASSLAAGGFDTEAF